A single sample gave rise to the 10 T cell receptor beta chains below, sequenced in a study of response to subunit inactivated influenza vaccine listed by TCRdb under 2018. Preparation of the library involved RT-PCR. The sequencer listed for this sample is Illumina HiSeq 2500. TCRdb trimmed the raw reads at Q25, called clones with MiXCR and kept productive beta chains. Records with the same CDR3 protein are collapsed into one entry carrying the most frequent genes and DNA. The sample records more than 150,000 distinct CDR3 sequences, nearly 9.5% of which are singletons. Clones ranked in the top ten supply 11% of the sample. The starting material was non-naive T cells sorted from PBMCs, obtained on the day of vaccination. The cell subset or site label corresponds to: memory T cell fraction. These receptors all stem from a man aged 50 or older who received an inactivated influenza vaccine. Donor details come from another sample of the same person, matched by shared clones.

The sample holds one count of this clonotype. V usage is TRBV5-5 and J usage is TRBJ2-1; 7 bases match TRBD2. The germline CDR1 and CDR2 sequences are SGHKS and YYEKEE (reference sequence). The CDR3 loop spans 17 amino acids. V was pared by 4 bases and J by 0 bases, with 10 bases of the junction left unmatched. CDR3 region: CASSLSLAARSYNEQFF. The DNA for the CDR3 is TGTGCCAGCAGCCTCTCCCTAGCGGCTCGCTCCTACAATGAGCAGTTCTTC.

The chain recombines TRBV4-3 with TRBJ2-4; perhaps TRBD2 as D (5 bases). Germline CDR1 reads LGHNA; CDR2 reads YSLEER. V was trimmed by 0 bases and J by 1 base, leaving 13 bases between them. The CDR3 has 17 amino acids. The CDR3 loop reads CASSQEFSGFAKNIQYF. Written as DNA, the CDR3 is TGCGCCAGCAGCCAAGAGTTCTCGGGATTTGCCAAAAACATTCAGTACTTC.

This clonotype was counted between two and nine times. The chain has TRBV29-1 and TRBJ1-1; no clear D gene. Trimming took 4 bases from V and 5 from J, leaving 11 bases between them. In germline, CDR1 is SQVTM, CDR2 ANQGSEA. The CDR3 totals 12 residues. The CDR3 DNA is TGCAGCGTTGGAGACGGGTCGACTGAAGCTTTCTTT. This translates into CSVGDGSTEAFF.

This clonotype was recorded a few times. This chain uses TRBV28 with TRBJ1-5, with 7 bases fitting TRBD1. The CDR3 is 14 residues long. CDR1 and CDR2 (germline): MDHEN, SYDVKM. Germline trimming cut 8 bases from V and 4 bases from J; bases unmatched to any gene: 8. The CDR3 DNA reads as TGTGCCAGCGGCCCTGGGACAGCAAATCAGCCCCAGCATTTT. Translated: CASGPGTANQPQHF.

The table lists this clonotype with a few counts. V usage is TRBV30 and J usage is TRBJ1-5, with D uncertain. Germline V gene lookup returns CDR1 GTSNPN and CDR2 SVGIG (reference sequence). The CDR3 contains 13 residues. With 0 bases removed from V and 3 bases from J, the gap between germline ends came to 6 bases. In DNA, the CDR3 is TGTGCCTGGAGTGTGAGTCCCAATCAGCCCCAGCATTTT. This codes for CAWSVSPNQPQHF.

This clonotype has more than one count but fewer than ten. This clone may be a read error of a much larger clone one base away. The chain links TRBV6-2 or TRBV6-3 to TRBJ2-3, with 7 bases aligning to TRBD2. The CDR3 length is 14 residues. In germline, CDR1 is MNHEY, CDR2 SVGEGT. The CDR3 region has the DNA TGTGCCAGCACCCGGGGGGACCCCACAGATACGCATTATTTT. This gives the protein CASTRGDPTDTHYF.

For the CDR3, the DNA is TGCAGTGCCCACTCCGCGGGGAACACCGGGGAGCTGTTTTTT. Translated, it gives CSAHSAGNTGELFF. J is TRBJ2-2 and V is TRBV20-1, with D perhaps TRBD2 (5 bases). This CDR3 has 14 amino acids. Germline V gene lookup returns CDR1 DFQATT and CDR2 SNEGSKA (reference sequence). V lost 6 bases, J lost 1 base, and 12 bases lay in between.

This clonotype showed up many times. V gene TRBV20-1 combines with J gene TRBJ2-1; D is ambiguous. This CDR3 is built from 14 residues. V was cut by 2 bases and J by 3 bases, with 11 bases left in between. The germline gives CDR1 DFQATT, CDR2 SNEGSKA (reference sequence). CDR3 coding DNA: TGCAGTGCTAGAATGCAGGCTAGCTACAATGAGCAGTTCTTC. Translation gives CSARMQASYNEQFF.

This clonotype was found many times. The chain combines TRBV28 with TRBJ1-2, with a possible D match to TRBD1 (5 bases). V was shortened by 5 bases and J by 11 bases, with 12 bases between the two germline ends. The CDR3 runs 11 residues. The germline V gene has CDR1 MDHEN and CDR2 SYDVKM. The CDR3 coding sequence is TGTGCCAGCAGTCCGGGGACCGATTACACCTTC. Translating gives CASSPGTDYTF.

The chain uses TRBV5-1 and TRBJ2-1, with D perhaps TRBD2 (6 bases). The V and J ends lost 5 bases and 9 bases respectively, with 15 bases between them. Looked up from germline, CDR1 is SGHRS and CDR2 is YFSETQ. The CDR3 contains 13 residues. In DNA form, the CDR3 reads TGCGCCAGCAGTAACCGGGAGAGAAGTGAGCAGTTCTTC. Encoded protein: CASSNRERSEQFF.